The sequence of this T cell receptor beta chain was determined in a study of cytomegalovirus exposure and HLA in healthy donors. General study results and limits: TCR beta V segments were, for the most part, productive about 87% or about 30% of the time in an earlier analysis. CMV serostatus alone was available as immune exposure information. In a later analysis, HLA-associated TCR beta chains were more clonally expanded than equally common others.

CDR3 length: 13 residues. Trimming stripped 7 bases from V and 4 bases from J, with 13 bases between. Germline-derived CDR1 and CDR2 are MNHEY and SVGAGI. This clone turned up a few times. Its antigen is undetermined. The PCR employed 60 Vbeta primers together with 13 Jbeta primers. Assay used: immunoSEQ multiplex PCR; TCRdb lists only in-frame clones, some missing. The data hold around 140,000 clones, with 75% to 85% observed a single time. The sequenced sample was PBMCs. The sequence came from a woman aged 18 to 35 in good health and CMV-seropositive. The rearrangement uses TRBV6-5 and TRBJ1-2; possible D gene TRBD1, 5 bases. The CDR3 DNA is TGTGCCAGCACGGTACAGGAGACCTATGGCTACACCTTC. Protein sequence: CASTVQETYGYTF.